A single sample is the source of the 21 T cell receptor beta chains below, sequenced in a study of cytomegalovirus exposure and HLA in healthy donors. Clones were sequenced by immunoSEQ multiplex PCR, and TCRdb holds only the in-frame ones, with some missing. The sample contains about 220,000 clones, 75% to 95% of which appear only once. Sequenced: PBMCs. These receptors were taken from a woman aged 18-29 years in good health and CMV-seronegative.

In nucleotides, the CDR3 is TGTGCCAGTAACGGAGGTCCAAACACTGAAGCTTTCTTT. Its protein is CASNGGPNTEAFF. The gene calls are TRBV19 and TRBJ1-1; D ambiguous. Germline CDR1 and CDR2: LNHDA and SQIVND (reference sequence). CDR3 size: 13 residues. Trimming cost V 7 bases and J 2 bases, with 11 bases left between them.

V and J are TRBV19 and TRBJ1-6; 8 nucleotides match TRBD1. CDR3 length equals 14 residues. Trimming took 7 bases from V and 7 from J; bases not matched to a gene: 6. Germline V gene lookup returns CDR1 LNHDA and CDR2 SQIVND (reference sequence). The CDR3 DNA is TGTGCCAGTACCCTCGGACAGGGCAATTCACCCCTCCACTTT. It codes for CASTLGQGNSPLHF.

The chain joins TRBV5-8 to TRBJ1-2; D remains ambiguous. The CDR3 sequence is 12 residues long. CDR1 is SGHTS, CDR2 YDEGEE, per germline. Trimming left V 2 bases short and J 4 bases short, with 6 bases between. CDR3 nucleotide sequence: TGTGCCAGCAGCTTACAGAGCTATGGCTACACCTTC. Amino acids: CASSLQSYGYTF.

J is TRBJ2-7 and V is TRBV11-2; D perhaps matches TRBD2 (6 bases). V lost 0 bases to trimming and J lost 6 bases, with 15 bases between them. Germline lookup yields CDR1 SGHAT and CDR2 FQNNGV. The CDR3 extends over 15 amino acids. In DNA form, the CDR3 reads TGTGCCAGCAGCTTAGAGGGGACTTCGCCCCTCGAGCAGTACTTC. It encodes CASSLEGTSPLEQYF.

CDR3 amino acids: CAWSRGGTGPPEQYF. CDR3 coding DNA: TGTGCCTGGAGTCGGGGGGGCACAGGGCCCCCCGAGCAGTACTTC. The chain couples TRBV30 to TRBJ2-7; 8 nucleotides match TRBD2. Germline CDR1 reads GTSNPN; CDR2 reads SVGIG (reference sequence). The junction had 12 bases not matched to a gene; V was cut back by 2 bases and J by 6 bases. The CDR3 length is 15 residues.

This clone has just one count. The CDR3, as DNA: TGTGCCAGCAGAGGGGACAGAAACACCGGGGAGCTGTTTTTT. Its protein product is CASRGDRNTGELFF. This chain joins TRBV6-5 and TRBJ2-2, with 7 bases aligning to TRBD1. V lost 6 bases and J lost 2; bases outside the gene matches: 3. The CDR3 has 14 residues. Germline V gene data show CDR1 as MNHEY and CDR2 as SVGAGI.

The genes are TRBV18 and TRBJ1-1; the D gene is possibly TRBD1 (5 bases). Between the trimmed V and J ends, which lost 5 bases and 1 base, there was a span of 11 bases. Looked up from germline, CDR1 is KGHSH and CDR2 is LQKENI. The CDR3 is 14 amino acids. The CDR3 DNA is TGTGCCAGCTCATACAAGACAGAGAACACTGAAGCTTTCTTT. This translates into CASSYKTENTEAFF.

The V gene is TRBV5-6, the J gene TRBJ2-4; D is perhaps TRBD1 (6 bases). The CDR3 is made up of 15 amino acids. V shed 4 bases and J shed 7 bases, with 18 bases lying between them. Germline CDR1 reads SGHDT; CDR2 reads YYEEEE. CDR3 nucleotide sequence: TGTGCCAGCAGCACATGGGGGCTATCAAGGAACATTCAGTACTTC. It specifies CASSTWGLSRNIQYF.

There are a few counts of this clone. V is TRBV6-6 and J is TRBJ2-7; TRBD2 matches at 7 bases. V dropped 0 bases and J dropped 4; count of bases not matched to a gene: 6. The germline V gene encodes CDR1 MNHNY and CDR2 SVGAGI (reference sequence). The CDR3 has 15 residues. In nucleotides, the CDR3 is TGTGCCAGCAGTTACTCCGGGACTACTCAATACGAGCAGTACTTC. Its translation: CASSYSGTTQYEQYF.

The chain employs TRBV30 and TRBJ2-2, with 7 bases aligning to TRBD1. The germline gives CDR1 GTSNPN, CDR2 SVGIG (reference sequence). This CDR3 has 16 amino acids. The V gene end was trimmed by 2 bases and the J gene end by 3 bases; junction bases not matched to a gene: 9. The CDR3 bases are TGTGCCTGGAGTATCGATAGACAGGGTTACACCGGGGAGCTGTTTTTT. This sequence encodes CAWSIDRQGYTGELFF.

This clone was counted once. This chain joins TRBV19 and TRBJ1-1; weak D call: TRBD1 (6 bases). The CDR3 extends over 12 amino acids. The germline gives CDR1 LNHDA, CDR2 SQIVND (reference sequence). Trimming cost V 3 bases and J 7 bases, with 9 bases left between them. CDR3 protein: CASSILDSEAFF. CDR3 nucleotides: TGTGCCAGTAGTATTCTGGACAGTGAAGCTTTCTTT.

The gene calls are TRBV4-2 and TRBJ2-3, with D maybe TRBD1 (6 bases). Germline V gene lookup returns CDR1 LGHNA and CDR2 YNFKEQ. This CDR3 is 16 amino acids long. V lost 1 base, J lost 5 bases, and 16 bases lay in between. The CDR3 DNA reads TGTGCCAGCAGCCAAGCCGACAGGTTCCGCGGAGATACGCAGTATTTT. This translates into CASSQADRFRGDTQYF.

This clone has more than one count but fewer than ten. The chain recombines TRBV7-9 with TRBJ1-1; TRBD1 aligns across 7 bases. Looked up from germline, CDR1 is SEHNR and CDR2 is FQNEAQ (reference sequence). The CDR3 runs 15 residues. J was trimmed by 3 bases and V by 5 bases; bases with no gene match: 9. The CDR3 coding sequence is TGTGCCAGCAGCACGTACGGCCAGGGGGACACTGAAGCTTTCTTT. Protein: CASSTYGQGDTEAFF. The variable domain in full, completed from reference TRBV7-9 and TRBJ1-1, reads DTGVSQNPRHKITKRGQNVTFRCDPISEHNRLYWYRQTLGQGPEFLTYFQNEAQLEKSRLLSDRFSAERPKGSFSTLEIQRTEQGDSAMYLCASSTYGQGDTEAFFGQGTRLTVV.

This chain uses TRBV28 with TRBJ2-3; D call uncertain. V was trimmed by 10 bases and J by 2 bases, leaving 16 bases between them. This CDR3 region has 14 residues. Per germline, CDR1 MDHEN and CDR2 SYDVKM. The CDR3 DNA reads TGTGCCACCGGAGATGAGGTCCTCACAGATACGCAGTATTTT. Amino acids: CATGDEVLTDTQYF. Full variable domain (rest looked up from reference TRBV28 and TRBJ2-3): DVKVTQSSRYLVKRTGEKVFLECVQDMDHENMFWYRQDPGLGLRLIYFSYDVKMKEKGDIPEGYSVSREKKERFSLILESASTNQTSMYLCATGDEVLTDTQYFGPGTRLTVL.

The CDR3 region is CASSYSQGSGNTIYF. CDR3 sequence (DNA): TGTGCCAGCAGCTACTCCCAGGGGTCCGGAAACACCATATATTTT. This chain links TRBV7-8 with TRBJ1-3; maybe TRBD1 (6 bases). CDR1 is SGHVS, CDR2 FQNEAQ, per germline. Between the trimmed V and J ends, which lost 4 bases and 4 bases, there was a span of 14 bases. The CDR3 contains 15 residues.

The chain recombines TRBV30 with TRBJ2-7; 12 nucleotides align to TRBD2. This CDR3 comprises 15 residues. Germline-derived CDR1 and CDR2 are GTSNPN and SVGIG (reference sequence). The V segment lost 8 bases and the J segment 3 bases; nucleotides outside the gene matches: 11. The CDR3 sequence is CALARTSGIIYEQYF. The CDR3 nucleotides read TGTGCCCTGGCCAGGACTAGCGGGATTATCTACGAGCAGTACTTC.

As DNA, the CDR3 is TGTGCCAGCGGTCCCTCTAGCGGGAGGGTGCGCGAGCAGTACTTC. Protein sequence: CASGPSSGRVREQYF. The V and J genes are TRBV28 and TRBJ2-7; TRBD2 aligns across 12 bases. V was clipped by 8 bases and J by 6 bases; unmatched bases: 11. The CDR3 length is 15 residues. In germline, CDR1 is MDHEN, CDR2 SYDVKM.

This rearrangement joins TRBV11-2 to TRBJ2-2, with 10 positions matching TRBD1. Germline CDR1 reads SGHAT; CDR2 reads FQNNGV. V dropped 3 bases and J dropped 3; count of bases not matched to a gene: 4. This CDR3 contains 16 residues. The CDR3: CASSFGQGGDTGELFF. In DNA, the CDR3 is TGTGCCAGCAGCTTCGGACAGGGGGGAGACACCGGGGAGCTGTTTTTT.

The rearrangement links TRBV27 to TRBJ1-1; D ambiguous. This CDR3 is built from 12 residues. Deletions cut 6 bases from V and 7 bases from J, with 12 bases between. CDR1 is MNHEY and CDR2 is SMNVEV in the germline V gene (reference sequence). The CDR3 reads CASSSPGGEAFF. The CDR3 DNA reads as TGTGCCAGCAGCTCGCCCGGCGGTGAAGCTTTCTTT.

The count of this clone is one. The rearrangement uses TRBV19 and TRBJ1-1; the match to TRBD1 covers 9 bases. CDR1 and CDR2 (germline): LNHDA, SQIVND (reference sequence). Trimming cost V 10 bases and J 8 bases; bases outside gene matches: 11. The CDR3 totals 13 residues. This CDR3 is CATIKQGAGEAFF. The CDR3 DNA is TGTGCCACCATTAAACAGGGGGCTGGGGAAGCTTTCTTT.

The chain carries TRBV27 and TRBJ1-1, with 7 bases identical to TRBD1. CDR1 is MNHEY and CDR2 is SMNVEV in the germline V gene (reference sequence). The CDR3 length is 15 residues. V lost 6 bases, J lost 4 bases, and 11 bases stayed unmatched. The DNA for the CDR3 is TGTGCCAGCAGAATGCTCGACAGGGTGATCACTGAAGCTTTCTTT. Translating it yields CASRMLDRVITEAFF.